Listed here are 15 T cell receptor beta chains from one sample, sequenced in a study of T cells in Graves' hyperthyroidism and ophthalmopathy. Authors of the study amplified TCR beta CDR3 regions from RNA transcripts. The primer set for the first-round RT-PCR of the TCR CDR3 was HTBI. TCRdb ran MiXCR on the multiplex PCR reads and lists one entry per CDR3 protein. Among about 300,000 distinct CDR3 sequences, roughly a fifth were seen once, and the ten largest hold about 35%. Sample: blood. These receptors all come from a man between 50 and 59 years old with Graves' ophthalmopathy.

There are many counts of this clonotype. In DNA, the CDR3 is TGTGCCAGCAGTTTGACAAGTAGCAATCAGCCCCAGCATTTT. Its protein product is CASSLTSSNQPQHF. The genes are TRBV28 and TRBJ1-5; D call uncertain. The ends were cut back, 3 bases at V and 0 bases at J, with 6 bases in the middle. The CDR3 contains 14 residues. The germline V gene has CDR1 MDHEN and CDR2 SYDVKM.

This clonotype was recorded at least ten times. As DNA, the CDR3 is TGCAGTGCCGGGAAGGGTGGCGGTCAGCCCCAGCATTTT. Protein product: CSAGKGGGQPQHF. The chain is built from TRBV20-1 and TRBJ1-5; no firm D call. The CDR3 extends over 13 amino acids. Deletions cut 6 bases from V and 6 bases from J, with 15 bases between. Germline CDR1 DFQATT, CDR2 SNEGSKA (reference sequence).

V gene TRBV6-5 combines with J gene TRBJ1-1; 11 bases are a match to TRBD1. The germline V gene encodes CDR1 MNHEY and CDR2 SVGAGI. The CDR3 sequence is 15 residues long. V dropped 4 bases and J dropped 4; count of bases not matched to a gene: 5. Written as DNA, the CDR3 is TGTGCCAGCAGTTCATTGGGGACAGGGGGCACTGAAGCTTTCTTT. Amino acids: CASSSLGTGGTEAFF.

The chain has TRBV7-3 and TRBJ2-3; D perhaps matches TRBD2 (6 bases). Deletions cut 0 bases from V and 6 bases from J, with 10 bases between. In germline, CDR1 is SGHTA, CDR2 FQGTGA. The CDR3 is 14 amino acids. The CDR3 DNA reads as TGTGCCAGCAGCTTAACCTCGGGAGCCGATACGCAGTATTTT. The encoded protein is CASSLTSGADTQYF.

The sample holds many counts of this clonotype. The CDR3 spells CASIPTGYLNTEAFF. The CDR3 DNA reads TGTGCCAGCATCCCTACAGGGTACTTGAACACTGAAGCTTTCTTT. The rearrangement uses TRBV28 and TRBJ1-1; a weak D match, TRBD1 (6 bases). The V end lost 7 bases, the J end lost 0 bases, and 15 bases lay between the germline ends. The CDR3 has 15 amino acids. The germline CDR1 and CDR2 sequences are MDHEN and SYDVKM.

This clonotype occurred a few times. This chain joins TRBV10-3 and TRBJ1-5; D possibly corresponds to TRBD1 (6 bases). CDR3 length: 12 residues. Germline V gene sequence: CDR1 ENHRY, CDR2 SYGVKD. Trimming stripped 11 bases from V and 7 bases from J, with 15 bases between. The CDR3 loop is CASKGGDQPQHF. The CDR3 DNA follows: TGTGCCTCGAAAGGGGGGGACCAGCCCCAGCATTTT.

Turning to this clonotype: Germline and junction disagree at one end, which may indicate a read error. The chain couples TRBV5-4 to TRBJ2-7, with D tentatively TRBD2 (6 bases). The CDR3 spans 13 residues. Per the germline V gene, CDR1 is SGHNT and CDR2 is YYREEE (reference sequence). This chain's CDR3 is CASSGDFSYERYF. For the CDR3, the DNA is TGTGCCAGCAGCGGGGACTTCTCCTACGAGCGGTACTTC.

This clonotype was seen repeatedly, ten times or more. The chain links TRBV11-2 to TRBJ2-7; TRBD1 matches 9 bases. The CDR3 sequence is 16 residues long. Trimming at V came to 5 bases and at J to 6 bases, leaving 14 bases not matched to a gene. Germline CDR1 reads SGHAT; CDR2 reads FQNNGV. CDR3 residues: CASSKSSGTGKAEQYF. DNA for the CDR3: TGTGCCAGCAGCAAGAGTTCCGGGACAGGGAAGGCCGAGCAGTACTTC. The whole variable domain, remainder taken from reference TRBV11-2 and TRBJ2-7, is EAGVAQSPRYKIIEKRQSVAFWCNPISGHATLYWYQQILGQGPKLLIQFQNNGVVDDSQLPKDRFSAERLKGVDSTLKIQPAKLEDSAVYLCASSKSSGTGKAEQYFGPGTRLTVT.

This clonotype has only a few counts. The chain employs TRBV7-3 and TRBJ2-3; 8 bases agree with TRBD1. The V segment lost 2 bases and the J segment 6 bases; nucleotides outside the gene matches: 7. Germline V gene lookup returns CDR1 SGHTA and CDR2 FQGTGA. The CDR3 length is 15 residues. The CDR3 coding sequence is TGTGCCAGCAGCTTACAACCAGGGGGCGGGGATACGCAGTATTTT. Translation gives CASSLQPGGGDTQYF. The whole variable domain, filled in from reference TRBV7-3 and TRBJ2-3, reads GAGVSQTPSNKVTEKGKYVELRCDPISGHTALYWYRQSLGQGPEFLIYFQGTGAADDSGLPNDRFFAVRPEGSVSTLKIQRTERGDSAVYLCASSLQPGGGDTQYFGPGTRLTVL.

The sample holds many counts of this clonotype. The rearrangement links TRBV7-8 to TRBJ1-1, with 10 bases lining up with TRBD1. CDR3 length: 16 amino acids. The germline V gene encodes CDR1 SGHVS and CDR2 FQNEAQ. Losses at the gene ends were 5 bases for V and 4 bases for J; bases not matched to a gene: 10. The CDR3 DNA reads TGTGCCAGCAGCGCAAGACAGGGGGCGGGTGGCACTGAAGCTTTCTTT. It translates to CASSARQGAGGTEAFF.

This clonotype came up a few times. V and J are TRBV6-2 or TRBV6-3 and TRBJ2-7; weak D call: TRBD1 (6 bases). The CDR3 covers 15 residues. From germline, CDR1 is MNHEY and CDR2 SVGEGT. The V end lost 2 bases, the J end lost 7 bases, and 18 bases lay between the germline ends. CDR3: CASSYEGTPIREQYF. The CDR3 bases are TGTGCCAGCAGTTACGAGGGGACACCCATTCGTGAGCAGTACTTC.

The chain recombines TRBV20-1 with TRBJ2-7; 10 nucleotides align to TRBD1. This CDR3 is 12 amino acids long. Germline V gene lookup returns CDR1 DFQATT and CDR2 SNEGSKA (reference sequence). V lost 3 bases and J lost 7; bases outside the gene matches: 3. The CDR3 DNA sequence: TGCAGTGCTAGGGGACAGGGGTGGGAGCAGTACTTC. It translates to CSARGQGWEQYF.

V usage is TRBV20-1 and J usage is TRBJ1-4, with D unresolved. There are 14 residues in the CDR3. Germline values: CDR1 DFQATT, CDR2 SNEGSKA (reference sequence). V was cut by 0 bases and J by 7 bases, with 12 bases left in between. The CDR3 coding sequence is TGCAGTGCTAGAGAACCGGGGTACGCTGAAAAACTGTTTTTT. This encodes CSAREPGYAEKLFF.

Many counts were recorded for this clonotype. The V and J genes are TRBV7-3 and TRBJ2-3; D is possibly TRBD2 (6 bases). The CDR3 consists of 15 residues. V was shortened by 2 bases and J by 4 bases, with 13 bases between the two germline ends. In germline, CDR1 is SGHTA, CDR2 FQGTGA. CDR3 residues: CASSLGTLAADTQYF. In DNA form, the CDR3 reads TGTGCCAGCAGCTTAGGGACTTTAGCAGCAGATACGCAGTATTTT. Complete variable domain (other parts from reference TRBV7-3 and TRBJ2-3): GAGVSQTPSNKVTEKGKYVELRCDPISGHTALYWYRQSLGQGPEFLIYFQGTGAADDSGLPNDRFFAVRPEGSVSTLKIQRTERGDSAVYLCASSLGTLAADTQYFGPGTRLTVL.

This clonotype was picked up a small number of times. The chain recombines TRBV6-5 with TRBJ2-7; TRBD1 matches 11 bases. Losses at the gene ends were 4 bases for V and 8 bases for J; bases not matched to a gene: 4. The V gene's germline CDR1 is MNHEY and CDR2 SVGAGI. The CDR3 is 13 amino acids. CDR3 sequence reads: CASSSDRGPKQYF. The CDR3 DNA reads as TGTGCCAGCAGTTCGGACAGGGGGCCCAAGCAGTACTTC.